Presented here are 7 T cell receptor beta chains from one specimen sequenced in a study of T-cell memory formation after mild COVID-19. Each CDR3 protein gets one entry after TCRdb re-called the 5' RACE reads with MiXCR. The sample consists of around 310,000 distinct CDR3 sequences, 15% to 20% of them appearing once. What was sequenced was PBMCs or a T cell subset sorted from them (not recorded which). The receptors come from a man in his late teens or twenties who had mild COVID-19 (a few samples of this study predate the infection). Cell type and time point are not known.

This clonotype has just a few counts. J is TRBJ2-3 and V is TRBV20-1; 12 positions agree with TRBD2. The germline V gene has CDR1 DFQATT and CDR2 SNEGSKA (reference sequence). The CDR3 sequence is 17 residues long. Germline trimming cut 4 bases from V and 7 bases from J; bases unmatched to any gene: 15. CDR3 coding DNA: TGCAGTGCTACTCTAGCGGGGGGGCCTCGCCGGTCATATACGCAGTATTTT. Protein product: CSATLAGGPRRSYTQYF.

V usage is TRBV5-1 and J usage is TRBJ2-1, with 8 bases fitting TRBD2. Unmatched junction bases numbered 11, after V lost 5 bases and J lost 7 bases. The V gene's germline CDR1 is SGHRS and CDR2 YFSETQ. The CDR3 runs 15 residues. This CDR3 reads CASRPLAGGFNEQFF. The CDR3 nucleotides are TGCGCCAGCAGACCCTTGGCGGGGGGTTTTAATGAGCAGTTCTTC.

There are many counts of this clonotype. The J gene is TRBJ2-7, the V gene TRBV4-3; 8 bases fit TRBD1. The CDR3 is 16 residues long. Germline values: CDR1 LGHNA, CDR2 YSLEER. Losses at the gene ends were 0 bases for V and 2 bases for J; bases not matched to a gene: 6. For the CDR3, the DNA is TGCGCCAGCAGCCAAGATTGGTCAGGGGGCCCCTACGAGCAGTACTTC. Translating gives CASSQDWSGGPYEQYF.

This clonotype has only a few counts. The chain employs TRBV7-2 and TRBJ1-1, with 8 bases fitting TRBD1. V dropped 5 bases and J dropped 2; count of bases not matched to a gene: 7. In germline, CDR1 is SGHTA, CDR2 FQGNSA. The CDR3 covers 15 residues. In DNA, the CDR3 is TGTGCCAGCAGCCCCCGACAGGGGCCAAACACTGAAGCTTTCTTT. Protein sequence: CASSPRQGPNTEAFF.

This clonotype occurred a few times. V is TRBV6-2 or TRBV6-3 and J is TRBJ2-5; no clear D gene. The V gene lost 4 bases and the J gene lost 7 bases, with 10 bases spanning the gap. The length of the CDR3 is 12 residues. Per the germline V gene, CDR1 is MNHEY and CDR2 is SVGEGT. This CDR3 is CASSSSLGTQYF. CDR3 coding DNA: TGTGCCAGCAGTTCCTCTTTGGGGACCCAGTACTTC.

This clonotype was picked up a small number of times. The chain combines TRBV28 with TRBJ2-7; TRBD2 aligns across 14 bases. There are 13 residues in the CDR3. CDR1 and CDR2 (germline): MDHEN, SYDVKM. Losses at the gene ends were 5 bases for V and 12 bases for J; bases not matched to a gene: 6. The CDR3 here is CASSRTSGGRGYV. For the CDR3, the DNA is TGTGCCAGCAGTCGGACTAGCGGGGGGCGCGGGTACGTC.

The J gene is TRBJ2-1, the V gene TRBV12-5; TRBD2 matches 9 bases. This CDR3 comprises 16 residues. Germline loops: CDR1 LGHNT, CDR2 FRNRAP. Germline trimming cut 0 bases from V and 8 bases from J; bases unmatched to any gene: 8. The CDR3 sequence is CASGLVRRGGLHEQFF. In DNA, the CDR3 is TGTGCTAGTGGTTTGGTAAGGCGGGGGGGCCTACATGAGCAGTTCTTC.